This entry concerns a single T cell receptor (beta chain). This clonotype was found a few times. It lacks a known antigen. No qualities accompany the bases; no much larger clone lies one base away. The protocol used for the library was PCR. For sequencing, an Illumina HiSeq 2500 was employed. To normalize quantification of the TCRbeta repertoire, the TCR libraries were built with molecular barcoding that relied on unique molecular identifiers. TCRdb ran its own pipeline on the public reads, namely fastp trimming at Q25 and MiXCR clone calling, and kept in-frame beta chains. Identical CDR3 proteins give one entry, which carries the most common genes and DNA. Across this sample there are about a million distinct CDR3 sequences, with about 26% seen only once. About 28% of the sample is taken by the ten largest. These data are taken from a study of T-cell reconstitution after alpha-beta-depleted transplantation in children listed by TCRdb under 2016. At the level of the whole study: Using TCR repertoire profiling, the study followed T-cell immune reconstitution in a quantitative way in children after TCRalphabeta/CD19-depleted allogeneic hematopoietic cell transplantation. Beyond this particular receptor, the publication reports: Over subsequent months, a decline in hyperexpanded clone frequencies was noted, and after one year, T-cell counts and TCRbeta diversity were mostly ascribed to newly produced T cells. About two months after transplant, the apparently early recovery of alphabetaT-cell counts reportedly depended on just several hundred clones that had expanded rapidly and came from non-depleted graft cells. The high TCRbeta diversity at day 60 in some patients was ascribed to recipient T cells and intrathymic progenitors that had survived conditioning.

The treatment or condition label corresponds to: allogeneic hematopoietic cell transplantation with graft depleted of TCRalphabeta T cells and CD19 B cells. The transplant recipients were children given TCRalphabeta/CD19-depleted allogeneic hematopoietic cell grafts. This specimen was PBMCs, mostly from graft donor cells, taken 360 days after TCRalphabeta/CD19-depleted stem cell transplant. The sequence was collected from a boy in the first two years of life who had a stem cell transplant for SCID, so the T cells may come from the graft donor.

The CDR3 reads as follows: CASSQVLVGQETQYF. Read as DNA, the sequence is TGCGCCAGCAGCCAAGTCTTGGTCGGGCAAGAGACCCAGTACTTC. The chain is assembled from TRBV4-1 and TRBJ2-5, with the D gene not confidently named. The cysteine opens and the phenylalanine closes a CDR3 of 15 amino acids. The kept DNA is CDR3 alone, 45 bases in frame from the first base. The germline V gene supplies CDR1 MGHRA and CDR2 YSYEKL. A distance of 11 bases separates the germline ends of V and J, which lose 1 base and 2 bases respectively.